Listed below are T cell receptor beta chains from one sample, sequenced in a study of identical twins. TCRdb used MiXCR to reprocess the 5' RACE reads, holding one entry per CDR3 protein. Of 400,000 to 650,000 distinct CDR3 sequences in the sample, around 20% are singletons; the top ten hold around 0.9%. These data were also reused for a study on T cells expressing NK-cell markers.

Sequencing used CD4+ T cells sorted from blood. Receptors originate from a woman younger than 30 in good health. Both conserved end residues are part of each CDR3. A clone size is listed for some rows: how often the clone was seen (once, few, many), or a class if it is expanded.

V gene,clone size,CDR3 protein
TRBV12-3/TRBV12-4,-,CASRPGQGMDTEAFF
TRBV12-3/TRBV12-4,few,CASSFGTSSYEQYF
TRBV6-9,-,CASSYSNRPYEQYF
TRBV20-1,-,CSARGGDEKLFF
TRBV7-9,few,CASSLALLAGLYNEQFF
TRBV5-6,-,CASTLQSWSYEQYF
TRBV12-3/TRBV12-4,many,CASSASGGETQYF
TRBV20-1,-,CSGQRANQPQHF
TRBV7-2,-,CASSLVVGGGSDTQYF
TRBV12-3/TRBV12-4,many,CASSPDRQPQHF
TRBV5-1,-,CASSFSGTETQYF
TRBV11-2,-,CASSLAGTGASQETQYF
TRBV2,few,CASSEVWDGSYNEQFF
TRBV20-1,few,CSARLPPDNEQFF
TRBV20-1,few,CSASQATRSDTQYF
TRBV7-3,-,CASSFTGRGTDTQYF
TRBV5-1,few,CASSLASGQRTNEQFF
TRBV5-1,-,CASSPGQTTGELFF
TRBV20-1,few,CSAHATVNTDTQYF
TRBV12-3/TRBV12-4,-,CASRPDQTSGKLFF
TRBV20-1,-,CSATTTGLAGLNEQFF
TRBV6-4,-,CASSPGWNQPQHF
TRBV23-1,many,CASSQRTGADYGYTF
TRBV20-1,-,CSAMVRGETQYF
TRBV12-3/TRBV12-4,-,CASSTSQRRGYGYTF
TRBV5-1,few,CASSLGSGTSTDTQYF
TRBV12-3/TRBV12-4,-,CASRLDRGRNSPLHF
TRBV6-1,many,CASSKNRNSPLHF
TRBV14,-,CASSYRVHNEQFF
TRBV12-3/TRBV12-4,many,CASSFSRGYTF
TRBV4-2,few,CASSQVQGSGQPQHF
TRBV12-3/TRBV12-4,once,CASSPTRGEQFF
TRBV7-9,many,CASSLGAGNEKLFF
TRBV3-1,few,CASSRLRDTEAFF
TRBV20-1,-,CSARDLGGNEQFF
TRBV10-3,few,CATTLQGRIGTDTQYF
TRBV5-4,few,CASSLGRAQRDTQYF
TRBV10-2,-,CASSESRGTSGSYEQYF
TRBV9,few,CASSHPGWREIYTDTQYF
TRBV6-5,-,CASSYRSGRHTEQYF
TRBV2,-,CASSDVRQGSYEQYF
TRBV7-9,-,CASSLQGGGQPQHF
TRBV6-1,-,CASSVILQETQYF
TRBV9,few,CASSVGPAPRFEQFF
TRBV7-6,-,CASSLRPPQRGTPNTEAFF
TRBV29-1,few,CSVGGASVVAGFGDTQYF